One sample yielded the 19 T cell receptor beta chains listed below, sequenced in a study of ipilimumab plus nivolumab after autologous stem cell transplantation. Only in-frame clones appear in the TCRdb table, and some are missing; sequencing was by immunoSEQ multiplex PCR. The sample lists roughly 45,000 clones, roughly 84% occurring once. The sequencing used PBMCs, collected in a trial of ipilimumab plus nivolumab as post-transplant consolidation. These receptors all stem from a male donor with multiple myeloma.

This clone came up once. V and J are TRBV6-1 and TRBJ1-1; D remains unclear. This CDR3 is 14 amino acids long. V was pared by 7 bases and J by 0 bases, with 12 bases between. Germline assignment: CDR1 MNHNS and CDR2 SASEGT. Here the CDR3 DNA reads TGTGCCAGCATTTTCGGACTCTTGAACACTGAAGCTTTCTTT. Translated, it gives CASIFGLLNTEAFF.

CDR3 bases: TGCGCCAGCAGCTTGGAGGGAGGGCCGAGGAATGAGCAGTTCTTC. It codes for CASSLEGGPRNEQFF. The chain is built from TRBV5-1 and TRBJ2-1; 7 bases fit TRBD2. The CDR3 totals 15 residues. Germline V gene data show CDR1 as SGHRS and CDR2 as YFSETQ. Trimming took 0 bases from V and 7 from J; bases not matched to a gene: 7.

The chain joins TRBV2 to TRBJ1-3, with TRBD1 matching 7 bases. The CDR3 totals 13 residues. Looked up from germline, CDR1 is SNHLY and CDR2 is FYNNEI. Germline trimming cut 9 bases from V and 0 bases from J; bases unmatched to any gene: 2. As DNA, the CDR3 is TGTGCCAGAAGACAGGGCTCTGGAAACACCATATATTTT. Amino acid sequence: CARRQGSGNTIYF.

The J gene is TRBJ1-4, the V gene TRBV4-1; D unresolved. V was trimmed by 1 base and J by 8 bases, leaving 17 bases between them. Germline V lookup: CDR1 MGHRA, CDR2 YSYEKL. The CDR3 length is 16 residues. CDR3 nucleotide sequence: TGCGCCAGCAGCCAAGTTCTGGCTTCACGAAGCGAAAAACTGTTTTTT. Translated: CASSQVLASRSEKLFF.

There are a few counts of this clone. V and J are TRBV7-9 and TRBJ2-4; 7 positions agree with TRBD2. Unmatched junction bases numbered 10, after V lost 5 bases and J lost 3 bases. CDR1 and CDR2 from the germline V gene are SEHNR and FQNEAQ (reference sequence). The CDR3 has 16 amino acids. For the CDR3, the DNA is TGTGCCAGCAGCCAGGGCGCGGGAGTTGGCAAAAACATTCAGTACTTC. The encoded protein is CASSQGAGVGKNIQYF.

This clone appeared a few times. The chain links TRBV7-7 to TRBJ2-7; D ambiguous. V lost 5 bases to trimming and J lost 4 bases, with 21 bases between them. The CDR3 spans 16 residues. Germline assignment: CDR1 SSHAT and CDR2 FNYEAQ (reference sequence). The CDR3 is CASSPAPPPTPYEQYF. CDR3 DNA sequence: TGTGCCAGCAGCCCCGCACCACCTCCAACCCCATACGAGCAGTACTTC.

The rearrangement joins TRBV4-3 to TRBJ2-1; 13 bases map to TRBD2. Germline V gene data show CDR1 as LGHNA and CDR2 as YSLEER. CDR3 length equals 14 residues. V gave up 4 bases and J gave up 9 bases; unmatched junction bases: 3. The DNA for the CDR3 is TGCGCCAGCAGCCGAAGGACTAGCGGGGGTGAGCAGTTCTTC. Protein product: CASSRRTSGGEQFF.

This chain joins TRBV7-8 and TRBJ1-1, with D hard to call. V lost 1 base and J lost 7, with 10 bases in between. The CDR3 consists of 13 residues. Looked up from germline, CDR1 is SGHVS and CDR2 is FQNEAQ. CDR3 loop: CASSLVSVGEAFF. The CDR3 DNA follows: TGTGCCAGCAGCTTAGTATCCGTTGGTGAAGCTTTCTTT.

This chain connects TRBV19 to TRBJ1-5; 7 nucleotides line up with TRBD1. The V segment lost 5 bases and the J segment 0 bases; nucleotides outside the gene matches: 10. This CDR3 region has 17 residues. Germline CDR1 is LNHDA and CDR2 is SQIVND (reference sequence). Written as DNA, the CDR3 is TGTGCCAGTAGTTCGAGAGGGGGCGGTTATAGCAATCAGCCCCAGCATTTT. Residues: CASSSRGGGYSNQPQHF. Variable domain in full (rest from reference TRBV19 and TRBJ1-5): DGGITQSPKYLFRKEGQNVTLSCEQNLNHDAMYWYRQDPGQGLRLIYYSQIVNDFQKGDIAEGYSVSREKKESFPLTVTSAQKNPTAFYLCASSSRGGGYSNQPQHFGDGTRLSIL.

The rearrangement links TRBV7-9 to TRBJ1-2, with D unresolved. V shed 4 bases and J shed 8 bases, with 11 bases lying between them. CDR1 SEHNR and CDR2 FQNEAQ come from the germline V gene (reference sequence). The CDR3 totals 12 residues. CDR3 nucleotide sequence: TGTGCCAGCAGCTCGAATGGCCAGGGCTACACCTTC. It encodes CASSSNGQGYTF.

The chain has TRBV27 and TRBJ2-1; D is ambiguous. Trimming shortened V by 6 bases and J by 1 base, and 10 bases separated the two germline ends. Germline CDR1 reads MNHEY; CDR2 reads SMNVEV (reference sequence). This CDR3 has 14 residues. The CDR3 DNA sequence: TGTGCCAGCAGCCTCTGGAATTCCTACAATGAGCAGTTCTTC. This gives the protein CASSLWNSYNEQFF.

On this clone: The final CDR3 position lacks the conserved phenylalanine or tryptophan, pointing to a likely read error. The V and J genes are TRBV28 and TRBJ2-7; D is undetermined. The V and J ends lost 5 bases and 3 bases respectively, with 14 bases between them. The CDR3 is 14 residues long. Germline V gene lookup returns CDR1 MDHEN and CDR2 SYDVKM. Here the CDR3 DNA reads TGTGCCAGCAGTCCCGGTGGGCGGATCTACGAGCAGTACCTC. It encodes CASSPGGRIYEQYL.

This rearrangement joins TRBV4-3 to TRBJ2-2, with TRBD2 identical over 7 bases. The CDR3 runs 15 residues. The V and J ends lost 2 bases and 4 bases, in that order; junction bases with no gene match: 4. Germline loops: CDR1 LGHNA, CDR2 YSLEER. In DNA, the CDR3 is TGCGCCAGCAGCCAATTCCTAGCGGTCACCGGGGAGCTGTTTTTT. This translates into CASSQFLAVTGELFF.

V usage is TRBV18 and J usage is TRBJ2-2; D is ambiguous. The CDR3 runs to 16 residues. V was trimmed by 0 bases and J by 4 bases, leaving 12 bases between them. The germline CDR1 and CDR2 sequences are KGHSH and LQKENI. CDR3 residues: CASSPPNGERTGELFF. In DNA, the CDR3 is TGTGCCAGCTCACCACCGAATGGCGAGCGCACCGGGGAGCTGTTTTTT.

The gene calls are TRBV6-5 and TRBJ1-1; D unresolved. This CDR3 has 13 residues. The ends were cut back, 0 bases at V and 3 bases at J, with 5 bases in the middle. From germline, CDR1 is MNHEY and CDR2 SVGAGI. CDR3 sequence: CASSYSRDTEAFF. DNA for the CDR3: TGTGCCAGCAGTTACTCGAGGGACACTGAAGCTTTCTTT.

V usage is TRBV6-1 and J usage is TRBJ1-5; D ambiguous. Germline CDR1 is MNHNS and CDR2 is SASEGT. The CDR3 covers 14 residues. Trimming took off 6 bases at V and 2 bases at J, with 11 bases between the two ends. CDR3 sequence (DNA): TGTGCCAGCAGGGAACCCTGGGGCAATCAGCCCCAGCATTTT. Translating gives CASREPWGNQPQHF.

This clone was counted a single time. The chain is built from TRBV6-6 and TRBJ2-3; no clear D. V lost 2 bases to trimming and J lost 1 base, with 1 base between them. The germline CDR1 and CDR2 sequences are MNHNY and SVGAGI (reference sequence). The CDR3 contains 12 residues. CDR3 residues: CASSYGTDTQYF. In DNA form, the CDR3 reads TGTGCCAGCAGTTACGGCACAGATACGCAGTATTTT.

The chain has TRBV9 and TRBJ2-3; the D is unclear. Deletions cut 1 base from V and 4 bases from J, with 7 bases between. Germline CDR1 is SGDLS and CDR2 is YYNGEE. The CDR3 loop spans 13 amino acids. The CDR3 is CASSVRFADTQYF. CDR3 coding DNA: TGTGCCAGCAGCGTAAGGTTTGCAGATACGCAGTATTTT.

V is TRBV19 and J is TRBJ1-4; tentative D call: TRBD1 (6 bases). Trimming removed 5 bases at V and 3 bases at J, with 13 bases between. The CDR3 consists of 15 residues. The V gene's germline CDR1 is LNHDA and CDR2 SQIVND (reference sequence). The CDR3 sequence is CASSSRTDANEKLFF. The CDR3 coding sequence is TGTGCCAGTAGTTCAAGGACAGATGCTAATGAAAAACTGTTTTTT.